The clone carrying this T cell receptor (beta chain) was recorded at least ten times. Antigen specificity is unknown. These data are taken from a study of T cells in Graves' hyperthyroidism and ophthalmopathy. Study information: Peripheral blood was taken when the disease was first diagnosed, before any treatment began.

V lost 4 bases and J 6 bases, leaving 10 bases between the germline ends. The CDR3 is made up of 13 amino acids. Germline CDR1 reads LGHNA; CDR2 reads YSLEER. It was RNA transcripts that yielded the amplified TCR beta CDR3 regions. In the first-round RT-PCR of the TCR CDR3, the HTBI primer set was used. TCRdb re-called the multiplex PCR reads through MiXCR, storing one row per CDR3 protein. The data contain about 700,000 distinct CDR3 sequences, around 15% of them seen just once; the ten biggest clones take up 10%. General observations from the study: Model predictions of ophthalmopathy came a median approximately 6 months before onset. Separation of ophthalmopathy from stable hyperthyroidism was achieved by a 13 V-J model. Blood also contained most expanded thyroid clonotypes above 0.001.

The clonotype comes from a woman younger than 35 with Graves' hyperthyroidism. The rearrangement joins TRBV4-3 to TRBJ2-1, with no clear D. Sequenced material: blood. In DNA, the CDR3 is TGCGCCAGCAGCCCCTCTAGTACCAATGAGCAGTTCTTC. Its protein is CASSPSSTNEQFF.